This entry describes one T cell receptor (beta chain). Its specific antigen is unknown. Per-nucleotide qualities are absent, and no much larger clonotype sits a single base away. Donors were healthy HIV-negative adults with no recently reported acute infections or vaccinations. Every donor was a Caucasian adult residing in Nashville, Tennessee, USA. The CD8 memory samples were a combination of magnetically selected CD45RO+ cells and CCR7-negative CD45RA+ effector memory (TemRA) cells. After blood collection by leukapheresis, PBMCs were isolated using Ficoll-Histopaque density gradient centrifugation and then cryopreserved in the vapor phase of liquid nitrogen. Purity and quantity of every magnetically sorted T cell population were checked by analytical flow cytometry. Genomic DNA was isolated from every sorted fraction and measured by UV absorbance on a Nanodrop 2000c. Using the deep immunoSEQ assay, TCR CDR3 regions were amplified from genomic DNA by multiplex PCR. Extracted genomic DNA from each cell subset was distributed evenly across all wells of several immunoSEQ 96-well plates, and each plate was treated as a replicate. Each replicate PCR for sorted subsets received about 210 ng genomic DNA, equal to about 30,000 T cell genomes. Purified libraries were measured with a Qubit 3.0 fluorometer, size-checked on a Bioanalyzer 2100, and measured again with the KAPA Library Quantification kit. Every immunoSEQ 96-well plate was sequenced on a dedicated single-read 150-cycle Illumina NextSeq 550 flow cell. The authors processed their data as follows. Because the immunoSEQ output included only junctional sequences and no quality scores, the filtering could not be the same as the filtering used for full-length reads. To assign V/J genes and CDR3, sequences were annotated against IMGT germline references using PyIR, a Python wrapper for IgBLAST v1.9. Any read was removed if the V/J assignment was weak (E-value above 1e-6), the CDR3 was missing, or the read contained stop codons, out-of-frame junctions, or ambiguous translated residues. A V3J clonotype was defined by an identical inferred V gene, J gene, and CDR3 amino acid sequence. The percentage overlap between two repertoires was calculated by dividing the number of shared unique clonotypes by the size of the smaller repertoire. Three approaches were used to assess repertoire richness: RTK rarefaction, the Chao1 estimator, and Recon v2.1 estimates of unobserved clonotypes. OLGA was used to compute generation probabilities for all TCRbeta clonotypes that the gDNA method yielded from a handful of donors. What TCRdb holds here is the immuneACCESS table cut down to in-frame rearrangements. Part of the clones is not present; checked against another copy, under half of the missing clones reflect an unresolved V gene, and the others are unexplained. That table supplies the V and J calls and clone size; D and trimming were determined from the DNA. Here the sample has roughly 410,000 clones; 96% occur a single time. Together, the top ten hold 0.32% of the sample.

This sample is part of a study of shared clonotypes between healthy human individuals (dated by TCRdb to the early 2020s). About the study as a whole: The cohort comprised a couple of women and a few men aged 18 to 49 years. For each donor, three plates each were used for CD4 naive and CD4 memory, two plates were used for CD8 naive, and one plate was used for CD8 memory. To estimate repertoire size and how much clonotype sharing occurs between individuals, the study deeply sequenced the blood TCR repertoires of 5 or 6 healthy adults. Different laboratories and diverse techniques were used to prepare libraries and sequence TCR repertoires, to increase sequencing depth and limit assay-specific biases. Per donor, leukapheresis produced somewhere between about 0.9 and 9 billion PBMCs.

The CDR3 spans 16 residues, from the cysteine through the phenylalanine. Solely the CDR3 DNA is kept, with 48 bases framed from the first base. The germline V gene supplies CDR1 ENHRY and CDR2 SYGVKD. At the junction V is shortened by 3 bases and J by 3 bases; bases outside the gene matches: 3. The investigation overall reported the following: The genetic and exposure-history diversity represented was limited by the small number of donors. Incomplete sequencing was indicated by rarefaction of sorted-subset datasets, despite the large sequencing depth. Clonotypes shared by all four sorted-subset donors showed higher generation probabilities than non-shared clonotypes. Estimated clonotype richness was generally larger for naive than for memory subsets. Pairwise subsampling indicated that sequencing depth was expected to affect the degree of clonotype sharing among donors. Across a few donors, 5% to 6% of naive CD4, approximately 3.6% of naive CD8, roughly 2.2% of memory CD4, and 0.4% of memory CD8 clonotypes were shared. Sampling was restricted to blood, and TCR repertoires in tissue are likely to differ from TCR repertoires in blood.

The rearranged segments are TRBV10-3 and TRBJ2-3; TRBD2 agrees with 13 junctional bases. The sample comprised memory CD8+ T cells sorted from blood. What the cell subset or site label conveys for this sample: CD45RO+ cells pooled with CCR7-negative TemRA cells. The receptor was isolated from a man aged 25 to 45 in good health. The DNA sequence reads TGTGCCATCAGTGACAGGACTAGCGGGAGAACAGATACGCAGTATTTT. This encodes CAISDRTSGRTDTQYF.